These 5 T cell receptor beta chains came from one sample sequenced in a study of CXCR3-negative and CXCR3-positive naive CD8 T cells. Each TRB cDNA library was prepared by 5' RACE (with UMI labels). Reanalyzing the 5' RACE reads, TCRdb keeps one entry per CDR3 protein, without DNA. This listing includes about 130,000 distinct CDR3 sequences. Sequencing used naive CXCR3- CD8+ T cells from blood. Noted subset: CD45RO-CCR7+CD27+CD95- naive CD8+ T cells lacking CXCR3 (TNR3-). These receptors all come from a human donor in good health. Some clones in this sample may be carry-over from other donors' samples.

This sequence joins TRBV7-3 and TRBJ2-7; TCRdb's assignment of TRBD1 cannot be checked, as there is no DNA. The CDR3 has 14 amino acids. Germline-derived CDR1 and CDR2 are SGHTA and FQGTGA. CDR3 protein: CASSLTGGPDEQYF.

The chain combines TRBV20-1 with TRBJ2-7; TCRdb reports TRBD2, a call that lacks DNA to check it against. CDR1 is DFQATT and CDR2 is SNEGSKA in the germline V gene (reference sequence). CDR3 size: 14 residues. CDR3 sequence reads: CSAGPGLAGLWQYF.

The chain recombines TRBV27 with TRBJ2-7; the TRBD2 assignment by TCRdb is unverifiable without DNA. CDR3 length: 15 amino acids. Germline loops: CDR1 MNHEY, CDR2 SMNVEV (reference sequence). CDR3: CASSASSGNPYEQYF.

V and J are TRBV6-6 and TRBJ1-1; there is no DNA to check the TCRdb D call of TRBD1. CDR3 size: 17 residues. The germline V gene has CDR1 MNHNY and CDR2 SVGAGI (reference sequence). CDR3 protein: CASSYSMVGGVSTEAFF.

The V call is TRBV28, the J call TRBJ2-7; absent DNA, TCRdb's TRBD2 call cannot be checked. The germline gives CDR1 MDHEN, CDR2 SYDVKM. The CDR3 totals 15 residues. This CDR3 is CASSFSGRPRDEQYF.